A selection of T cell receptor beta chains follows, all from one sample in a study of blood T cell repertoires in COVID-19. Using immunoSEQ multiplex PCR, the repertoire was profiled, and TCRdb retains in-frame clones only, with some absent. The table lists 120,000 to 150,000 clones, around 82% of them singletons. The sequencing sample was made of peripheral blood. These receptors all stem from a human donor in a cohort sampled during active COVID-19. Both conserved end residues are trimmed from each CDR3.

>TRBV7-9
ASSSRGIDQETQY
>TRBV4-1
ASSQAKRGFNYEQY
>TRBV5-4
ASSLVASGGIEQY
>TRBV5-6
ASTLGGVVTPRNGYT
>TRBV7-2
ASSFGQAPNQPQH
>TRBV19
ASSIAVGAAYTEAF
>TRBV11-3
ASSLAGKGTDTQY
>TRBV5-1
ASSSTLDGGKYGYT
>TRBV5-5
ASSFGTGGYNEQF
>TRBV5-4
ASGETGGSTEAF
>TRBV27
ASSDPPGQGHGYT
>TRBV4-1
ASSLDRGSYEQY
>TRBV10-2
ASSETEGNTEAF
>TRBV4-1
ASRGGSTGELF
>TRBV6-5
ASNPGTWENEQF
>TRBV27
ASSPGWKNGITEAF
>TRBV5-1
ASSLGTSGGETQY
>TRBV2
ASSELAGGGETQY
>TRBV19
ATSTRHNSPLH
>TRBV6-5
ATQRGRGNQPQH
>TRBV6-1
ASSGFDRGKREKLF
>TRBV5-6
ASSLAASTEAF
>TRBV6-4
ASSQRLGGGEKLF
>TRBV19
ASSIRGSGNTIY
>TRBV7-2
ASSLGAALGTGELF
>TRBV18
ASSLLAGPHNEQF
>TRBV25-1
ASSEGAVYEQY
>TRBV5-5
ASSHSGGENTGELF
>TRBV19
ASTLTGGGSPLH
>TRBV3-1/TRBV3-2
ASSGGVGTDTQY
>TRBV6-5
ASSRTGFEPQH
>TRBV29-1
SGEITEAF
>TRBV5-4
ASSFRGGGVNEQF
>TRBV4-1
ASSHGTSGADTQY
>TRBV6-5
ASSGQGMNTEAF
>TRBV6-4
ASSSTGDSPLH
>TRBV12-5
ASGLGRSNTGELF
>TRBV11-3
ASSPSGWDTNSYNEQF
>TRBV4-1
ASSQDKGAANEQF
>TRBV5-6
ASSLGRGYGYT
>TRBV10-2
ASSEQGAEETQY